This TCR beta chain was obtained from a study of T cell responses to AZD1222 COVID-19 vaccine. Study-level points and caveats: White British ancestry dominated among donors, who included more females, and clonal diversity was possibly underestimated. Following two doses of AZD1222, Spike-specific TCR breadth and depth rose. Along spike, vaccine-associated CD4 TCRs were found throughout, with dominance at 160-218 and 743-854.

Germline V gene data show CDR1 as SGHNT and CDR2 as YENEEA. CDR3 length: 12 amino acids. Trimming took off 3 bases at V and 6 bases at J, with 9 bases between the two ends. Note on this clone: Its antigen is undetermined.

Only in-frame clones appear in the TCRdb table, and some are missing; sequencing was by immunoSEQ multiplex PCR. The sample is made up of over 130,000 clones, and the top ten hold 2% to 2.5% of it. The TCR originated in an adult in good health. The chain links TRBV11-3 to TRBJ2-7; the D gene is possibly TRBD2 (5 bases). Sample: peripheral blood. The chain's CDR3 is CASSLGSGEQYF. Here the CDR3 DNA reads TGTGCCAGCAGCTTGGGGAGCGGCGAGCAGTACTTC.